The present T cell receptor (beta chain) was sequenced within a study of T cell responses to AZD1222 COVID-19 vaccine. Points from the study as a whole: There were repertoire samples only from the period after the peak T cell response. Recipients of AZD1222 seropositive at baseline numbered only 5 to 7. Most donors were white British and more were female, and clonal diversity was possibly underestimated.

Germline assignment: CDR1 SGHTA and CDR2 FQGTGA. The CDR3 is 15 residues long. V lost 5 bases, J lost 1 base, and 14 bases lay in between. The assay was immunoSEQ multiplex PCR, and TCRdb's table has in-frame clones only and misses some. Altogether 150,000 to 200,000 clones are present, roughly 94% being singletons, with the ten largest covering roughly 4.5%. With regard to this clone: Antigen: not known.

The chain is built from TRBV7-3 and TRBJ1-1; no reliable D call. Sample: peripheral blood, taken on day 0 of MenACWY control vaccination. This receptor was obtained from an adult in good health. For the CDR3, the DNA is TGTGCCAGCAGCCGGCGGTCAGGAAAGAACACTGAAGCTTTCTTT. Its translation is CASSRRSGKNTEAFF.